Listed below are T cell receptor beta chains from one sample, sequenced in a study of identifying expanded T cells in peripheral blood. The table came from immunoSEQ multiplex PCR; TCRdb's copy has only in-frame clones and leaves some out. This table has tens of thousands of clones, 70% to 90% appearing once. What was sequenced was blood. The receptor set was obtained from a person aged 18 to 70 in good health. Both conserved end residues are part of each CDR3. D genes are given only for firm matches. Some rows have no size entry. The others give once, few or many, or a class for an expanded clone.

CDR3aa: CASSQLRQGWRETQYF
CDR3nt: TGTGCCAGCAGCCAACTCAGACAGGGTTGGCGGGAGACCCAGTACTTC
d_gene: TRBD1
v_gene: TRBV14
j_gene: TRBJ2-5
abundance: -

CDR3aa: CASSPPTSGANVLTF
CDR3nt: TGTGCCAGCTCGCCTCCCACCTCTGGGGCCAACGTCCTGACTTTC
d_gene: -
v_gene: TRBV18
j_gene: TRBJ2-6
abundance: once

CDR3aa: CASSSLPSLEQFF
CDR3nt: TGTGCCAGCAGCTCCCTACCGAGCTTAGAGCAGTTCTTC
d_gene: -
v_gene: TRBV7-2
j_gene: TRBJ2-1
abundance: few

CDR3aa: CSSTLGAIQETQYF
CDR3nt: TGCAGCTCGACGTTAGGGGCAATTCAAGAGACCCAGTACTTC
d_gene: -
v_gene: TRBV29-1
j_gene: TRBJ2-5
abundance: -

CDR3aa: CASSTDVDTEAFF
CDR3nt: TGTGCCAGCAGTACAGATGTGGACACTGAAGCTTTCTTT
d_gene: -
v_gene: TRBV27
j_gene: TRBJ1-1
abundance: few

CDR3aa: CASSLGGRSLETQYF
CDR3nt: TGTGCCAGCAGCCTAGGGGGGAGGTCGTTGGAGACCCAGTACTTC
d_gene: -
v_gene: TRBV7-2
j_gene: TRBJ2-5
abundance: -

CDR3aa: CASSLPTGSYEQYF
CDR3nt: TGTGCCAGCAGCTTACCGACAGGCTCCTACGAGCAGTACTTC
d_gene: -
v_gene: TRBV11-2
j_gene: TRBJ2-7
abundance: -

CDR3aa: CASRQLGQGYEQYF
CDR3nt: TGTGCCAGCAGGCAGTTGGGACAGGGCTACGAGCAGTACTTC
d_gene: TRBD1
v_gene: TRBV27
j_gene: TRBJ2-7
abundance: -

CDR3aa: CASSFNGDTEAFF
CDR3nt: TGTGCCAGCAGCTTTAACGGGGACACTGAAGCTTTCTTT
d_gene: -
v_gene: TRBV11-3
j_gene: TRBJ1-1
abundance: -

CDR3aa: CASSIGREANYGYTF
CDR3nt: TGTGCCAGTAGTATAGGGAGGGAAGCCAACTATGGCTACACCTTC
d_gene: -
v_gene: TRBV19
j_gene: TRBJ1-2
abundance: once

CDR3aa: CASSVAGLSSYEQYF
CDR3nt: TGTGCCAGCAGCGTAGCAGGACTATCCTCCTACGAGCAGTACTTC
d_gene: -
v_gene: TRBV9
j_gene: TRBJ2-7
abundance: -

CDR3aa: CASSYKPWPNYGYTF
CDR3nt: TGTGCCAGCAGCTATAAGCCATGGCCAAACTATGGCTACACCTTC
d_gene: -
v_gene: TRBV5-6
j_gene: TRBJ1-2
abundance: -

CDR3aa: CASRVGYEQYF
CDR3nt: TGTGCCAGCAGGGTCGGTTACGAGCAGTACTTC
d_gene: -
v_gene: TRBV2
j_gene: TRBJ2-7
abundance: few

CDR3aa: CASSYSSLGSYEQYF
CDR3nt: TGTGCCAGCAGTTACTCGAGTCTAGGCTCCTACGAGCAGTACTTC
d_gene: -
v_gene: TRBV6-5
j_gene: TRBJ2-7
abundance: -

CDR3aa: CASSLAGGGTEAFF
CDR3nt: TGTGCCAGCAGCTTAGCGGGCGGAGGCACTGAAGCTTTCTTT
d_gene: -
v_gene: TRBV7-2
j_gene: TRBJ1-1
abundance: -

CDR3aa: CASSLGTHDSSYNEQFF
CDR3nt: TGTGCCAGCAGCTTAGGGACCCATGATAGCTCCTACAATGAGCAGTTCTTC
d_gene: -
v_gene: TRBV11-3
j_gene: TRBJ2-1
abundance: -

CDR3aa: CASSSTGRAEEKLFF
CDR3nt: TGTGCCAGCAGCTCGACAGGGAGGGCTGAGGAAAAACTGTTTTTT
d_gene: TRBD1
v_gene: TRBV5-6
j_gene: TRBJ1-4
abundance: -

CDR3aa: CASNQGASNQPQHF
CDR3nt: TGTGCCAGTAATCAGGGGGCCAGCAATCAGCCCCAGCATTTT
d_gene: TRBD1
v_gene: TRBV19
j_gene: TRBJ1-5
abundance: -

CDR3aa: CASSPSLYSPAGELFF
CDR3nt: TGTGCCAGCAGCCCCTCATTGTACAGTCCAGCCGGGGAGCTGTTTTTT
d_gene: -
v_gene: TRBV5-5
j_gene: TRBJ2-2
abundance: once

CDR3aa: CASNRIMNTEAFF
CDR3nt: TGTGCCAGCAATCGGATAATGAACACTGAAGCTTTCTTT
d_gene: -
v_gene: TRBV6-5
j_gene: TRBJ1-1
abundance: -

CDR3aa: CASSRQGGAYNEQFF
CDR3nt: TGTGCCAGCAGCCGACAGGGGGGGGCCTACAATGAGCAGTTCTTC
d_gene: TRBD1
v_gene: TRBV7-9
j_gene: TRBJ2-1
abundance: -

CDR3aa: CASSYGANTQYF
CDR3nt: TGTGCCAGCAGTTACGGGGCAAATACGCAGTATTTT
d_gene: -
v_gene: TRBV6-6
j_gene: TRBJ2-3
abundance: -

CDR3aa: CASSQRNGETQYF
CDR3nt: TGCGCCAGCAGCCAACGGAATGGGGAGACCCAGTACTTC
d_gene: -
v_gene: TRBV4-1
j_gene: TRBJ2-5
abundance: -

CDR3aa: CAWSVLGEQYF
CDR3nt: TGTGCCTGGAGTGTACTGGGCGAGCAGTACTTC
d_gene: -
v_gene: TRBV30
j_gene: TRBJ2-7
abundance: -

CDR3aa: CAITSSPGQGGVNYGYTF
CDR3nt: TGTGCCATCACCAGTTCCCCGGGACAGGGTGGAGTTAACTATGGCTACACCTTC
d_gene: TRBD1
v_gene: TRBV10-3
j_gene: TRBJ1-2
abundance: few

CDR3aa: CASSYSPGSYEQYF
CDR3nt: TGTGCCAGCAGTTACTCGCCGGGGTCCTACGAGCAGTACTTC
d_gene: -
v_gene: TRBV6-6
j_gene: TRBJ2-7
abundance: -

CDR3aa: CASSLTGASVYGDTQYF
CDR3nt: TGTGCCAGCAGCTTAACCGGGGCTAGCGTTTACGGAGATACGCAGTATTTT
d_gene: -
v_gene: TRBV7-3
j_gene: TRBJ2-3
abundance: -

CDR3aa: CAISESSGSVTDTQYF
CDR3nt: TGTGCCATCAGTGAGTCTAGCGGGAGTGTCACAGATACGCAGTATTTT
d_gene: TRBD2
v_gene: TRBV10-3
j_gene: TRBJ2-3
abundance: -

CDR3aa: CASRLRTGSGNTIYF
CDR3nt: TGTGCCAGCAGACTGAGGACAGGGTCAGGAAACACCATATATTTT
d_gene: TRBD1
v_gene: TRBV6-5
j_gene: TRBJ1-3
abundance: -

CDR3aa: CASSIRDSYEQYF
CDR3nt: TGTGCCAGTAGTATAAGGGACTCCTACGAGCAGTACTTC
d_gene: -
v_gene: TRBV19
j_gene: TRBJ2-7
abundance: -

CDR3aa: CASSFKGDQPQHF
CDR3nt: TGTGCCAGCAGCTTTAAGGGGGATCAGCCCCAGCATTTT
d_gene: -
v_gene: TRBV7-2
j_gene: TRBJ1-5
abundance: -

CDR3aa: CASGPPQRAFF
CDR3nt: TGTGCCAGCGGGCCTCCGCAAAGGGCTTTCTTT
d_gene: -
v_gene: TRBV27
j_gene: TRBJ1-1
abundance: -

CDR3aa: CASSIGQNTEAFF
CDR3nt: TGTGCCAGCAGTATAGGACAAAACACTGAAGCTTTCTTT
d_gene: -
v_gene: TRBV28
j_gene: TRBJ1-1
abundance: -

CDR3aa: CASSKGRAPCYEQYF
CDR3nt: TGTGCCAGCAGCAAAGGTAGGGCACCCTGCTACGAGCAGTACTTC
d_gene: -
v_gene: TRBV21-1
j_gene: TRBJ2-7
abundance: -

CDR3aa: CASSLPGTENIQYF
CDR3nt: TGTGCCAGCAGCCTACCGGGGACAGAAAACATTCAGTACTTC
d_gene: TRBD1
v_gene: TRBV5-8
j_gene: TRBJ2-4
abundance: -

CDR3aa: CASSPATNEKLFF
CDR3nt: TGTGCCAGCTCACCTGCAACTAATGAAAAACTGTTTTTT
d_gene: -
v_gene: TRBV18
j_gene: TRBJ1-4
abundance: -

CDR3aa: CASSQPTGARNSPLHF
CDR3nt: TGCGCCAGCAGCCAACCGACGGGGGCCCGGAATTCACCCCTCCACTTT
d_gene: -
v_gene: TRBV4-1
j_gene: TRBJ1-6
abundance: -

CDR3aa: CASSLGGAVVWELFF
CDR3nt: TGCGCCAGCAGCTTGGGGGGTGCCGTGGTCTGGGAGCTGTTTTTT
d_gene: -
v_gene: TRBV5-1
j_gene: TRBJ2-2
abundance: -

CDR3aa: CASSPGRDNEQFF
CDR3nt: TGTGCCAGCAGCCCAGGACGGGACAATGAGCAGTTCTTC
d_gene: -
v_gene: TRBV7-2
j_gene: TRBJ2-1
abundance: few

CDR3aa: CASTLYRGDQPQHF
CDR3nt: TGTGCCAGCACCCTCTACCGAGGGGATCAGCCCCAGCATTTT
d_gene: -
v_gene: TRBV6-5
j_gene: TRBJ1-5
abundance: few

CDR3aa: CASTQNPGTDINQPQHF
CDR3nt: TGTGCCAGTACCCAAAACCCCGGGACAGATATTAATCAGCCCCAGCATTTT
d_gene: TRBD1
v_gene: TRBV19
j_gene: TRBJ1-5
abundance: -

CDR3aa: CASSTLRLAAPTQYF
CDR3nt: TGTGCCAGCAGCACCCTTAGACTAGCGGCCCCGACCCAGTACTTC
d_gene: TRBD2
v_gene: TRBV6-5
j_gene: TRBJ2-5
abundance: -

CDR3aa: CASSMSREDPKNF
CDR3nt: TGTGCCAGTAGTATGAGCAGGGAGGATCCCAAAAACTTT
d_gene: -
v_gene: TRBV19
j_gene: TRBJ1-1
abundance: -

CDR3aa: CASRRGSGAIYEQYF
CDR3nt: TGTGCCAGCAGAAGGGGTAGCGGGGCAATTTACGAGCAGTACTTC
d_gene: TRBD2
v_gene: TRBV27
j_gene: TRBJ2-7
abundance: -

CDR3aa: CASSRTGLADEQYF
CDR3nt: TGTGCCAGCAGTCGGACAGGACTAGCCGACGAGCAGTACTTC
d_gene: -
v_gene: TRBV6-1
j_gene: TRBJ2-7
abundance: -

CDR3aa: CASSLRTGDQPQHF
CDR3nt: TGCGCCAGCAGCCTCCGGACAGGGGATCAGCCCCAGCATTTT
d_gene: TRBD1
v_gene: TRBV4-3
j_gene: TRBJ1-5
abundance: -

CDR3aa: CASSPSGSSYEQYF
CDR3nt: TGTGCCAGCTCACCAAGCGGGAGCTCCTACGAGCAGTACTTC
d_gene: TRBD2
v_gene: TRBV18
j_gene: TRBJ2-7
abundance: -

CDR3aa: CASSYGMTSGPREQFF
CDR3nt: TGCGCCAGCAGCTACGGGATGACTAGCGGGCCGAGGGAGCAGTTCTTC
d_gene: TRBD2
v_gene: TRBV5-1
j_gene: TRBJ2-1
abundance: -

CDR3aa: CASSPVTGSGGYTF
CDR3nt: TGTGCCAGCTCACCGGTTACAGGGTCAGGCGGCTACACCTTC
d_gene: -
v_gene: TRBV18
j_gene: TRBJ1-2
abundance: -

CDR3aa: CASSVRTGTYEQYF
CDR3nt: TGTGCCAGTAGTGTACGGACAGGAACCTACGAGCAGTACTTC
d_gene: TRBD1
v_gene: TRBV19
j_gene: TRBJ2-7
abundance: -

CDR3aa: CASSLRAGDQPQHF
CDR3nt: TGTGCCAGCAGCTTAAGAGCGGGGGATCAGCCCCAGCATTTT
d_gene: -
v_gene: TRBV7-6
j_gene: TRBJ1-5
abundance: -

CDR3aa: CASSSGTGVGTDTQYF
CDR3nt: TGCGCCAGCAGCTCGGGGACAGGGGTTGGCACAGATACGCAGTATTTT
d_gene: TRBD1
v_gene: TRBV5-1
j_gene: TRBJ2-3
abundance: -

CDR3aa: CASSLGGLDTIYF
CDR3nt: TGTGCCAGCAGCTTAGGGGGGTTGGACACCATATATTTT
d_gene: -
v_gene: TRBV7-2
j_gene: TRBJ1-3
abundance: -